This T cell receptor (beta chain) originates from a study of cytotoxic CD8 clonotypes in ibrutinib-treated CLL. Looking at the study overall: There were around twelve relapsed/refractory patients and about 15 treatment-naive patients, and around 17 were IGHV unmutated.

Genomic DNA in a quantity of about 2.1 micrograms was derived from cryopreserved PBMCs for TCR beta libraries. V was pared by 3 bases and J by 8 bases, with 5 bases of the junction left unmatched. The germline CDR1 and CDR2 sequences are MGHDK and SYGVNS. This CDR3 is built from 14 residues. Method: immunoSEQ multiplex PCR; TCRdb's copy keeps in-frame clones and lacks some. Of 200,000 to 250,000 clones listed, more than 75% are singletons. The sequencing used PBMCs, collected after 12 months of ibrutinib treatment. V usage is TRBV25-1 and J usage is TRBJ2-1; 9 bases fit TRBD1. This receptor was identified in a human donor with chronic lymphocytic leukemia. The CDR3 coding sequence is TGTGCCAGCAGTGACCGGACAGGGGTCTATGAGCAGTTCTTC. It codes for CASSDRTGVYEQFF.